This T cell receptor (beta chain) was observed in a study of long-term antiretroviral therapy in people with HIV. At the survey level, the v3.0 immunoSEQ assay was run. Libraries were prepared by immunoSEQ multiplex PCR; TCRdb keeps only in-frame clonotypes and omits some of them. The table lists 20,000 to 25,000 clones, roughly 80% of them singletons. Points from the study as a whole: Repertoires in HIV (unlike those of controls) had narrower CDR3 length ranges.

Participants living with HIV all received treatment in the United States. This clone has a single count. Its matching antigen is unknown. V was pared by 10 bases and J by 3 bases, with 21 bases between. The germline CDR1 and CDR2 sequences are SNHLY and FYNNEI. The CDR3 has 15 residues. The clonotype was recovered from a woman between 25 and 40 years old with HIV. This sequence joins TRBV2 and TRBJ1-2, with D possibly TRBD1 on 5 matching bases. The sample consisted of unsorted PBMCs, taken 0.2 years after starting antiretroviral therapy. The CDR3 loop reads CAIAGTPKGDYGYTF. The CDR3 DNA follows: TGTGCCATTGCCGGGACTCCCAAAGGAGACTATGGCTACACCTTC.